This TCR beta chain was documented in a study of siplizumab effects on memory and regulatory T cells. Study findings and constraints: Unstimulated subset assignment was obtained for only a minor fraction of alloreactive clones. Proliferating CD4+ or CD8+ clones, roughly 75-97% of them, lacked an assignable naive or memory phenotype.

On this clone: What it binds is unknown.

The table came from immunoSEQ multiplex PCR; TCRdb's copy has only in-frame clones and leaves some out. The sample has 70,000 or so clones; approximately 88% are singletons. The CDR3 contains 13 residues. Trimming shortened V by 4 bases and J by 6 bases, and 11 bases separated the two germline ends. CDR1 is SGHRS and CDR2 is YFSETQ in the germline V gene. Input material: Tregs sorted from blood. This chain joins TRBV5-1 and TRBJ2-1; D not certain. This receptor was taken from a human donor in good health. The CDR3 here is CASSLEFGNEQFF. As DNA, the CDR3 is TGCGCCAGCAGCCTTGAGTTCGGCAATGAGCAGTTCTTC.